These 20 T cell receptor beta chains share one sample of origin, sequenced in a study of CD8 T cells in Susac syndrome. Random hexamers were used to reverse transcribe an amount of roughly 0.5 to 1 ug RNA. TCRdb re-called the immunoSEQ multiplex PCR reads through MiXCR, storing one row per CDR3 protein. The sample shows fewer than 150,000 distinct CDR3 sequences, approximately 95% of them seen only once. Sequencing was done on a sample of CD8+ T cells from PBMCs. These receptors originate from a human donor with Susac syndrome.

The CDR3: CASSYSWDTLGRDYGYTF. The CDR3 DNA reads TGTGCCAGCAGTTACTCTTGGGACACCCTGGGGAGAGACTATGGCTACACCTTC. The rearrangement links TRBV6-5 to TRBJ1-2; tentatively, D is TRBD1 (6 bases). Germline V gene sequence: CDR1 MNHEY, CDR2 SVGAGI. Trimming shortened V by 0 bases and J by 3 bases, and 20 bases separated the two germline ends. The CDR3 has 18 residues.

The gene calls are TRBV12-3 or TRBV12-4 and TRBJ2-1; 16 bases line up with TRBD2. With V trimmed by 6 bases and J by 10 bases, 9 bases remained unmatched. The CDR3 is 16 amino acids. This CDR3 is CASSPGLAGGPEEQFF. CDR3 bases: TGTGCCAGCAGCCCGGGACTAGCGGGAGGGCCCGAAGAGCAGTTCTTC.

The gene calls are TRBV6-2 or TRBV6-3 and TRBJ2-1, with 11 bases aligning to TRBD2. Germline V gives CDR1 MNHEY, CDR2 SVGEGT. The CDR3 consists of 17 residues. Germline trimming cut 2 bases from V and 4 bases from J; bases unmatched to any gene: 7. The CDR3 bases are TGTGCCAGCAGTTACGGGACTAGCGGCCTTTCATACAATGAGCAGTTCTTC. As protein: CASSYGTSGLSYNEQFF.

The chain has TRBV30 and TRBJ1-2, with 7 bases lining up with TRBD1. The V segment lost 5 bases and the J segment 5 bases; nucleotides outside the gene matches: 14. This CDR3 is built from 15 residues. In germline, CDR1 is GTSNPN, CDR2 SVGIG (reference sequence). CDR3 sequence (DNA): TGTGCCTGGGTACATGAGACAGGGATTCGGTATGGCTACACCTTC. Translation gives CAWVHETGIRYGYTF.

This clonotype was seen just once. The rearrangement links TRBV7-8 to TRBJ2-5; a weak D match, TRBD1 (6 bases). V was pared by 5 bases and J by 1 base, with 11 bases between. Germline V gives CDR1 SGHVS, CDR2 FQNEAQ. The CDR3 has 14 residues. CDR3 sequence reads: CASSHGQFQETQYF. CDR3 DNA: TGTGCCAGCAGCCATGGACAGTTCCAAGAGACCCAGTACTTC.

The J gene is TRBJ2-3, the V gene TRBV20-1, with TRBD1 as a possible D gene (5 bases). In germline, CDR1 is DFQATT, CDR2 SNEGSKA (reference sequence). V lost 4 bases and J lost 1, with 12 bases in between. The CDR3 has 14 residues. CDR3 region: CSAISLTGTDTQYF. In nucleotides, the CDR3 is TGCAGTGCTATTTCTTTGACAGGCACAGATACGCAGTATTTT.

The rearrangement links TRBV27 to TRBJ2-2; no clear D. The V end was cut by 2 bases, the J end by 6 bases, with 4 bases between. This CDR3 has 12 amino acids. The germline V gene encodes CDR1 MNHEY and CDR2 SMNVEV (reference sequence). The CDR3 region is CASSLRAGELFF. The CDR3 nucleotides are TGTGCCAGCAGTTTAAGGGCCGGGGAGCTGTTTTTT.

The rearrangement links TRBV28 to TRBJ2-1; D is perhaps TRBD1 (7 bases). Germline V gives CDR1 MDHEN, CDR2 SYDVKM. The V end was cut by 2 bases, the J end by 3 bases, with 11 bases between. The CDR3 spans 15 residues. CDR3 loop: CASSLAGQNYNEQFF. CDR3 sequence (DNA): TGTGCCAGCAGTTTAGCGGGACAGAACTACAATGAGCAGTTCTTC. The full variable domain, its missing parts supplied by reference TRBV28 and TRBJ2-1, is DVKVTQSSRYLVKRTGEKVFLECVQDMDHENMFWYRQDPGLGLRLIYFSYDVKMKEKGDIPEGYSVSREKKERFSLILESASTNQTSMYLCASSLAGQNYNEQFFGPGTRLTVL.

V gene TRBV11-2 combines with J gene TRBJ2-1; D is uncertain. CDR3 size: 16 residues. V was pared by 3 bases and J by 0 bases, with 12 bases between. Germline values: CDR1 SGHAT, CDR2 FQNNGV. CDR3 sequence: CASSFAISSSYNEQFF. In DNA, the CDR3 is TGTGCCAGCAGCTTCGCTATTTCCAGCTCCTACAATGAGCAGTTCTTC.

The rearrangement uses TRBV29-1 and TRBJ2-7; the D gene is possibly TRBD1 (5 bases). The germline CDR1 and CDR2 sequences are SQVTM and ANQGSEA. Trimming took 6 bases from V and 5 from J, leaving 11 bases between them. This CDR3 has 11 residues. CDR3 nucleotides: TGCAGCGTCCAAAGGGGTCACGAGCAGTACTTC. Its translation is CSVQRGHEQYF.

The chain carries TRBV6-4 and TRBJ2-3, with TRBD2 matching 10 bases. The germline gives CDR1 MRHNA, CDR2 SNTAGT. With 5 bases clipped from V and 2 bases from J, the junction kept 1 base outside the gene matches. The CDR3 is 14 residues long. CDR3 nucleotides: TGTGCCAGCAGTAGCGGGAGGGCCACAGATACGCAGTATTTT. It encodes CASSSGRATDTQYF.

This rearrangement joins TRBV12-3 or TRBV12-4 to TRBJ1-5; unclear D gene. The length of the CDR3 is 11 residues. Trimming pared 6 bases from V and 10 bases from J, leaving 10 bases between. CDR3 DNA sequence: TGTGCCAGCAGCGTCGGTTCCCCCCAGCATTTT. It codes for CASSVGSPQHF.

The chain uses TRBV19 and TRBJ1-1, with 9 bases identical to TRBD1. The germline gives CDR1 LNHDA, CDR2 SQIVND (reference sequence). V shed 3 bases, J shed 0 bases, and the junction held 8 bases outside the gene matches. The CDR3 runs 17 residues. The CDR3 is CASSISRGQGVNTEAFF. The CDR3 region has the DNA TGTGCCAGTAGTATCTCTCGGGGACAGGGAGTGAACACTGAAGCTTTCTTT.

J is TRBJ1-1 and V is TRBV19; possibly TRBD1 for D (5 bases). The V end lost 7 bases, the J end lost 1 base, and 13 bases lay between the germline ends. Germline CDR1 and CDR2: LNHDA and SQIVND (reference sequence). The CDR3 is 14 residues long. The CDR3 DNA follows: TGTGCCAGTACCGAACCGGACACGAACACTGAAGCTTTCTTT. This sequence encodes CASTEPDTNTEAFF.

This chain connects TRBV9 to TRBJ2-4, with D perhaps matching TRBD1 or TRBD2 (6 bases each). The CDR3 loop spans 15 amino acids. Germline V gene sequence: CDR1 SGDLS, CDR2 YYNGEE. V was cut by 3 bases and J by 2 bases, with 12 bases left in between. CDR3 nucleotides: TGTGCCAGCAGCGCCGGAGGGGGAACCAAAAACATTCAGTACTTC. Its protein product is CASSAGGGTKNIQYF.

The chain is built from TRBV27 and TRBJ1-5; TRBD1 is a possible D gene (5 bases). CDR1 and CDR2 (germline): MNHEY, SMNVEV (reference sequence). This CDR3 region has 14 residues. Trimming took off 5 bases at V and 10 bases at J, with 18 bases between the two ends. The CDR3 DNA is TGTGCCAGCAGTCGTGACAGAGGGACGGGACCCCAGCATTTT. Protein product: CASSRDRGTGPQHF.

The CDR3 coding sequence is TGCGCCAGCAGCCACCTAGCGGGAGGCGGGGAGCTGTTTTTT. It codes for CASSHLAGGGELFF. This chain uses TRBV4-1 with TRBJ2-2; 11 bases map to TRBD2. The germline V gene encodes CDR1 MGHRA and CDR2 YSYEKL. The V gene end was trimmed by 3 bases and the J gene end by 7 bases; junction bases not matched to a gene: 1. The CDR3 totals 14 residues.

The rearrangement joins TRBV3-1 to TRBJ2-7; D may correspond to TRBD1 or TRBD2 (6 bases each). The CDR3 is 16 residues long. The germline V gene encodes CDR1 LGHDT and CDR2 YNNKEL (reference sequence). Trimming pared 0 bases from V and 5 bases from J, leaving 17 bases between. The chain's CDR3 is CASSQDKVGGKNEQYF. The DNA of the CDR3 is TGTGCCAGCAGCCAAGATAAGGTGGGGGGCAAGAACGAGCAGTACTTC.

The chain couples TRBV28 to TRBJ2-7; a weak D match, TRBD2 (5 bases). The germline V gene encodes CDR1 MDHEN and CDR2 SYDVKM. CDR3 size: 14 residues. V gave up 5 bases and J gave up 2 bases, with 13 bases separating them. DNA of the CDR3: TGTGCCAGCAGTCGCCGGGATAACACCTACGAGCAGTACTTC. Translation gives CASSRRDNTYEQYF. The full variable domain, with the rest looked up from reference TRBV28 and TRBJ2-7, is DVKVTQSSRYLVKRTGEKVFLECVQDMDHENMFWYRQDPGLGLRLIYFSYDVKMKEKGDIPEGYSVSREKKERFSLILESASTNQTSMYLCASSRRDNTYEQYFGPGTRLTVT.

This chain joins TRBV30 and TRBJ1-1; TRBD1 matches 7 bases. V was clipped by 3 bases and J by 1 base; unmatched bases: 2. The CDR3 contains 13 residues. Germline V gene lookup returns CDR1 GTSNPN and CDR2 SVGIG (reference sequence). CDR3 sequence reads: CAWRGQENTEAFF. CDR3 DNA sequence: TGTGCCTGGAGAGGACAGGAGAACACTGAAGCTTTCTTT.